The entry below describes one T cell receptor (beta chain). This record belongs to a study of blood T cell repertoires in COVID-19. For the study at large: Researchers got acute and convalescent COVID-19 samples from the United States, Italy and Spain. T cells, B-cell-depleted T cells, or PBMCs provided the cDNA or gDNA that served as material.

CDR1 is SQVTM and CDR2 is ANQGSEA in the germline V gene. The junction had 4 bases not matched to a gene; V was cut back by 5 bases and J by 1 base. CDR3 length: 15 residues. In the study's own analysis: Nucleated cell counts were estimated from reference gene primer amplification. The data were produced by immunoSEQ multiplex PCR, yet TCRdb's version contains in-frame clones alone and is incomplete. The V and J calls and clone size are taken from that table; D and trimming were inferred from the DNA. The sample holds about 30,000 clones, approximately 85% seen once. The V call is TRBV29-1, the J call TRBJ2-6, with 8 bases lining up with TRBD2. The sequenced sample was peripheral blood. This clonotype originated in a man aged 80 or over with active COVID-19. CDR3 bases: TGCAGCGTTTTGGGCGGGGGGTCTGGGGCCAACGTCCTGACTTTC. Translation gives CSVLGGGSGANVLTF.